The 30 T cell receptor beta chains in this list originate from one sample, sequenced in a study of technical replicates of blood from a handful of donors. Clones were read by immunoSEQ multiplex PCR, and TCRdb kept only the in-frame ones, dropping some. This repertoire shows 75,000 to 80,000 clones, 90% to 95% found once; its top ten account for about 0.35%. Sequencing was done on a sample of T cells isolated from PBMCs. The receptor source for this set is a human donor in good health.

This chain joins TRBV7-7 and TRBJ2-7; unclear D gene. The CDR3 consists of 14 residues. The ends were cut back, 1 base at V and 2 bases at J, with 9 bases in the middle. Germline values: CDR1 SSHAT, CDR2 FNYEAQ (reference sequence). Written as DNA, the CDR3 is TGTGCCAGCAGCTTAGAGGAGACTCCCTACGAGCAGTACTTC. Its translation: CASSLEETPYEQYF.

The rearrangement joins TRBV10-3 to TRBJ1-1, with D hard to call. The CDR3 spans 11 residues. V lost 7 bases and J lost 3, with 6 bases in between. The germline V gene has CDR1 ENHRY and CDR2 SYGVKD. CDR3 loop: CAIKEHTEAFF. CDR3 bases: TGTGCCATCAAAGAGCACACTGAAGCTTTCTTT.

The chain couples TRBV5-6 to TRBJ1-1; no clear D. V was clipped by 7 bases and J by 4 bases, with 11 bases between them. Germline V CDR1 and CDR2: SGHDT, YYEEEE. The CDR3 runs to 12 residues. CDR3: CASRRGSTEAFF. CDR3 sequence (DNA): TGTGCCAGCCGGCGGGGAAGCACTGAAGCTTTCTTT.

In DNA, the CDR3 is TGTGCCAGCAGTACCCATGAGGGGGCCCTCTATGGCTACACCTTC. This codes for CASSTHEGALYGYTF. The chain employs TRBV6-5 and TRBJ1-2; the match to TRBD1 covers 7 bases. CDR1 and CDR2 from the germline V gene are MNHEY and SVGAGI. The CDR3 runs to 15 residues. The junction had 10 bases not matched to a gene; V was cut back by 5 bases and J by 4 bases.

In regard to this clone: Within the sample, other DNA sequences also encode this same CDR3. The chain uses TRBV7-3 and TRBJ2-2, with D tentatively TRBD1 (6 bases). Between the trimmed V and J ends, which lost 2 bases and 5 bases, there was a span of 9 bases. This CDR3 has 14 amino acids. Germline-derived CDR1 and CDR2 are SGHTA and FQGTGA. CDR3 protein: CASSLQGLTGELFF. CDR3 nucleotides: TGTGCCAGCAGCTTACAGGGGCTAACCGGGGAGCTGTTTTTT.

The rearrangement links TRBV14 to TRBJ2-1; no clear D. V was cut by 0 bases and J by 4 bases, with 10 bases left in between. Germline V CDR1 and CDR2: SGHDN, FVKESK. CDR3 length: 15 residues. CDR3 sequence reads: CASSQDPLTYNEQFF. In DNA form, the CDR3 reads TGTGCCAGCAGCCAAGACCCACTAACGTACAATGAGCAGTTCTTC.

This chain uses TRBV29-1 with TRBJ1-2, with TRBD1 identical over 12 bases. CDR1 is SQVTM and CDR2 is ANQGSEA in the germline V gene. The V and J ends lost 0 bases and 3 bases, in that order; junction bases with no gene match: 8. The CDR3 loop spans 17 amino acids. The CDR3 DNA sequence: TGCAGCGTTGAAGATTATGGGACAGGGGGCCCGGACTATGGCTACACCTTC. Its protein is CSVEDYGTGGPDYGYTF.

The chain is built from TRBV7-8 and TRBJ2-2; D is perhaps TRBD1 (6 bases). The germline V and J ends were trimmed by 5 bases and 3 bases, with 16 bases remaining between them. The CDR3 consists of 16 residues. Germline V gene data show CDR1 as SGHVS and CDR2 as FQNEAQ. For the CDR3, the DNA is TGTGCCAGCAGCACACCGGGACACTCACACACCGGGGAGCTGTTTTTT. Its translation: CASSTPGHSHTGELFF. Complete variable domain (other parts from reference TRBV7-8 and TRBJ2-2): GAGVSQSPRYKVAKRGQDVALRCDPISGHVSLFWYQQALGQGPEFLTYFQNEAQLDKSGLPSDRFFAERPEGSVSTLKIQRTQQEDSAVYLCASSTPGHSHTGELFFGEGSRLTVL.

This clone was detected only once. The chain recombines TRBV19 with TRBJ1-4; no reliable D call. Trimming left V 7 bases short and J 8 bases short, with 14 bases between. The V gene's germline CDR1 is LNHDA and CDR2 SQIVND (reference sequence). The CDR3 has 13 amino acids. The DNA of the CDR3 is TGTGCCAGTAACGACTCACGGAGGGAAAAACTGTTTTTT. Protein sequence: CASNDSRREKLFF. Using reference TRBV19 and TRBJ1-4 for the parts outside the CDR3, the full variable domain is DGGITQSPKYLFRKEGQNVTLSCEQNLNHDAMYWYRQDPGQGLRLIYYSQIVNDFQKGDIAEGYSVSREKKESFPLTVTSAQKNPTAFYLCASNDSRREKLFFGSGTQLSVL.

The CDR3 loop is CASSPGQAGANVLTF. CDR3 in DNA: TGTGCCAGCTCTCCCGGACAGGCGGGGGCCAACGTCCTGACTTTC. The chain has TRBV18 and TRBJ2-6; 7 bases fit TRBD1. CDR3 length: 15 residues. V lost 6 bases, J lost 4 bases, and 6 bases stayed unmatched. From germline, CDR1 is KGHSH and CDR2 LQKENI.

The rearrangement uses TRBV9 and TRBJ2-2, with a tentative D call TRBD1 (5 bases). The CDR3 contains 14 residues. Germline assignment: CDR1 SGDLS and CDR2 YYNGEE. V was shortened by 0 bases and J by 7 bases, with 10 bases between the two germline ends. The CDR3 loop reads CASSVAQAVGELFF. CDR3 bases: TGTGCCAGCAGCGTAGCACAGGCGGTCGGGGAGCTGTTTTTT.

This sequence joins TRBV27 and TRBJ2-5; the D gene is possibly TRBD1 (5 bases). Germline assignment: CDR1 MNHEY and CDR2 SMNVEV (reference sequence). V was cut by 5 bases and J by 5 bases, with 15 bases left in between. The CDR3 extends over 14 amino acids. CDR3 coding DNA: TGTGCCAGCAGTCTCAATCAGGGTACGGAGACCCAGTACTTC. It translates to CASSLNQGTETQYF.

The rearrangement uses TRBV6-1 and TRBJ2-1; D unresolved. Germline-derived CDR1 and CDR2 are MNHNS and SASEGT. This CDR3 is built from 13 residues. V lost 2 bases and J 8 bases, leaving 10 bases between the germline ends. CDR3 sequence reads: CASSEIDTDEQFF. CDR3 in DNA: TGTGCCAGCAGTGAAATAGACACGGATGAGCAGTTCTTC.

The chain is built from TRBV15 and TRBJ2-1; TRBD2 aligns across 10 bases. This CDR3 comprises 14 residues. V lost 2 bases and J lost 5; bases outside the gene matches: 0. Germline V CDR1 and CDR2: LNHNV, YYDKDF (reference sequence). CDR3 amino acids: CATSRLAGDNEQFF. CDR3 nucleotide sequence: TGTGCCACCAGCAGACTAGCGGGAGACAATGAGCAGTTCTTC.

The V call is TRBV4-1, the J call TRBJ1-1, with D hard to call. This CDR3 is 13 amino acids long. The V gene lost 6 bases and the J gene lost 1 base, with 9 bases spanning the gap. Germline-derived CDR1 and CDR2 are MGHRA and YSYEKL. The DNA of the CDR3 is TGCGCCAGCAGTCCTCGGGGGAACACTGAAGCTTTCTTT. Translating gives CASSPRGNTEAFF.

The chain couples TRBV7-2 to TRBJ2-3; the D gene is possibly TRBD1 (5 bases). The V gene lost 0 bases and the J gene lost 7 bases, with 8 bases spanning the gap. This CDR3 is built from 13 residues. Germline V gene data show CDR1 as SGHTA and CDR2 as FQGNSA. The CDR3 nucleotides read TGTGCCAGCAGCTTAGCGGACATTAATACGCAGTATTTT. As protein: CASSLADINTQYF.

This chain connects TRBV5-1 to TRBJ1-3, with 7 bases aligning to TRBD1. With V trimmed by 6 bases and J by 0 bases, 6 bases remained unmatched. The CDR3 contains 15 residues. Germline V gives CDR1 SGHRS, CDR2 YFSETQ. This chain's CDR3 is CASTLQGSSGNTIYF. CDR3 sequence (DNA): TGCGCCAGCACACTACAGGGGAGCTCTGGAAACACCATATATTTT. Looking up the rest from reference TRBV5-1 and TRBJ1-3 gives the full variable domain: KAGVTQTPRYLIKTRGQQVTLSCSPISGHRSVSWYQQTPGQGLQFLFEYFSETQRNKGNFPGRFSGRQFSNSRSEMNVSTLELGDSALYLCASTLQGSSGNTIYFGEGSWLTVV.

V and J are TRBV7-3 and TRBJ2-3; 8 bases align to TRBD2. Germline loops: CDR1 SGHTA, CDR2 FQGTGA. This CDR3 contains 14 residues. V lost 3 bases to trimming and J lost 4 bases; unmatched junction nucleotides: 3. This CDR3 is CASSFEREPDTQYF. As DNA, the CDR3 is TGTGCCAGCAGCTTCGAGCGGGAGCCAGATACGCAGTATTTT.

In this sample, this clone turned up a few times. The CDR3 loop reads CASSTLQGRDTF. The CDR3 nucleotides read TGTGCCAGTAGTACACTACAGGGACGCGACACCTTC. The chain recombines TRBV19 with TRBJ1-2; D is perhaps TRBD1 (6 bases). Germline-derived CDR1 and CDR2 are LNHDA and SQIVND (reference sequence). The CDR3 runs to 12 residues. V lost 4 bases to trimming and J lost 12 bases, with 15 bases between them.

The chain has TRBV7-9 and TRBJ2-3; 7 nucleotides line up with TRBD2. This CDR3 region has 15 residues. Trimming cost V 1 base and J 4 bases; bases outside gene matches: 5. Germline CDR1 and CDR2: SEHNR and FQNEAQ (reference sequence). CDR3 nucleotides: TGTGCCAGCAGCTTAGTAGGACTAGACCCAGATACGCAGTATTTT. Protein sequence: CASSLVGLDPDTQYF.

V gene TRBV19 combines with J gene TRBJ2-7, with a possible D match to TRBD1 (6 bases). This CDR3 contains 18 residues. In germline, CDR1 is LNHDA, CDR2 SQIVND (reference sequence). The V and J ends lost 7 bases and 3 bases respectively, with 28 bases between them. CDR3 DNA: TGTGCCAGTACCTCCAAGGAATTTGGTACCGGGACAAACTACGAGCAGTACTTC. Translation gives CASTSKEFGTGTNYEQYF.

This chain links TRBV4-2 with TRBJ2-7, with 8 bases aligning to TRBD2. Germline V gives CDR1 LGHNA, CDR2 YNFKEQ. The V segment lost 7 bases and the J segment 1 base; nucleotides outside the gene matches: 12. The CDR3 has 16 residues. The CDR3 reads CASTANGPSGSYEQYF. The CDR3 nucleotides are TGTGCCAGCACCGCCAACGGGCCTAGCGGGTCCTACGAGCAGTACTTC.

The rearrangement joins TRBV12-2 to TRBJ2-1; the table gives TRBD2 as D, unverified against the DNA. TRBV12-2 is assigned pseudogene status. CDR3 size: 16 residues. CDR3 amino acids: CASRLAPFFKRIGQFF. Here the CDR3 DNA reads TGTGCAAGTCGCTTAGCGCCCTTCTTTAAGCGTATTGGGCAGTTCTTC.

CDR3 in DNA: TGCGCCAGCAGCCAAGAATGGTCTAGCGGGAGGGCAACAGATACGCAGTATTTT. It is translated as CASSQEWSSGRATDTQYF. This sequence joins TRBV4-1 and TRBJ2-3; 12 bases map to TRBD2. From germline, CDR1 is MGHRA and CDR2 YSYEKL. The trim removed 0 bases at V and 3 bases at J, leaving 7 bases unmatched. The CDR3 is made up of 18 amino acids.

The chain has TRBV5-4 and TRBJ1-3; TRBD1 matches at 8 bases. V shed 4 bases, J shed 4 bases, and the junction held 7 bases outside the gene matches. The CDR3 has 15 residues. Germline CDR1 SGHNT, CDR2 YYREEE (reference sequence). The CDR3 reads CASSRGQDRGNTIYF. The CDR3 bases are TGTGCCAGCAGCCGGGGACAGGACAGAGGAAACACCATATATTTT.

The genes are TRBV9 and TRBJ1-2; D perhaps matches TRBD1 (6 bases). Germline V gene data show CDR1 as SGDLS and CDR2 as YYNGEE. CDR3 length: 14 amino acids. Trimming left V 0 bases short and J 4 bases short, with 10 bases between. The CDR3 spells CASSVDRVGYGYTF. CDR3 sequence (DNA): TGTGCCAGCAGCGTAGACAGGGTAGGCTATGGCTACACCTTC.

The genes are TRBV7-9 and TRBJ1-5; no reliable D call. CDR3 length equals 12 residues. With 8 bases removed from V and 5 bases from J, the gap between germline ends came to 10 bases. From germline, CDR1 is SEHNR and CDR2 FQNEAQ (reference sequence). CDR3 protein: CASAREDQPQHF. The CDR3 nucleotides read TGTGCCAGCGCCCGGGAGGATCAGCCCCAGCATTTT. The full variable domain, in which reference TRBV7-9 and TRBJ1-5 provide the parts outside the CDR3, is DTGVSQNPRHKITKRGQNVTFRCDPISEHNRLYWYRQTLGQGPEFLTYFQNEAQLEKSRLLSDRFSAERPKGSFSTLEIQRTEQGDSAMYLCASAREDQPQHFGDGTRLSIL.

The rearrangement joins TRBV4-2 to TRBJ2-7; 7 positions match TRBD1. The germline gives CDR1 LGHNA, CDR2 YNFKEQ. This CDR3 region has 13 residues. V lost 4 bases and J lost 0; bases outside the gene matches: 0. CDR3 protein: CASSRDSSYEQYF. The CDR3 nucleotides read TGTGCCAGCAGCCGGGACAGCTCCTACGAGCAGTACTTC.

V is TRBV29-1 and J is TRBJ2-2; D is unclear. V lost 3 bases, J lost 4 bases, and 6 bases lay in between. This CDR3 spans 12 amino acids. Germline lookup yields CDR1 SQVTM and CDR2 ANQGSEA. The CDR3 reads CSVESGTGELFF. CDR3 bases: TGCAGCGTTGAGAGTGGCACCGGGGAGCTGTTTTTT.

V and J are TRBV9 and TRBJ2-1, with 15 positions matching TRBD2. J gave up 1 base and V 3 bases, and 8 bases lay outside the gene matches. Germline V gives CDR1 SGDLS, CDR2 YYNGEE. The CDR3 extends over 19 amino acids. The CDR3 here is CASSAGLAGGPISYNEQFF. In DNA form, the CDR3 reads TGTGCCAGCAGCGCCGGACTAGCGGGAGGGCCGATTTCCTACAATGAGCAGTTCTTC.